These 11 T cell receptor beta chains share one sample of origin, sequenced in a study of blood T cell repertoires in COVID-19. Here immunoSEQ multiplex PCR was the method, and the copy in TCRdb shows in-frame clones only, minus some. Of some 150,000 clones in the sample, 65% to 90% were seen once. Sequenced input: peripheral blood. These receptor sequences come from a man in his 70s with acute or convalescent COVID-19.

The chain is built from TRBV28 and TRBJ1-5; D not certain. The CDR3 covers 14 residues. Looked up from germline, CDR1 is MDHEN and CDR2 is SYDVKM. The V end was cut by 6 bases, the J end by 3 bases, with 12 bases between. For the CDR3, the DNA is TGTGCCAGCAGCCAAACCGGGAACAATCAGCCCCAGCATTTT. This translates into CASSQTGNNQPQHF.

CDR3 bases: TGCGCCAGCAGCTTCGGGACTAGGGTCGGCGAGCAGTACTTC. Translating it yields CASSFGTRVGEQYF. The chain is built from TRBV5-1 and TRBJ2-7, with 8 bases fitting TRBD2. J was trimmed by 6 bases and V by 2 bases; bases with no gene match: 7. Germline values: CDR1 SGHRS, CDR2 YFSETQ. The CDR3 contains 14 residues.

Written as DNA, the CDR3 is TGTGCCAGCACCACCGGTCCCCTGGAGGTCTCCGAGCAGTACTTC. Amino acid sequence: CASTTGPLEVSEQYF. The rearrangement uses TRBV7-9 and TRBJ2-7; D may be TRBD2 (5 bases). Germline-derived CDR1 and CDR2 are SEHNR and FQNEAQ (reference sequence). V was pared by 7 bases and J by 6 bases, with 22 bases between. The CDR3 extends over 15 amino acids.

The CDR3 bases are TGTGCCAGCAGGGGACTCAACACCGGGGAGCTGTTTTTT. Amino acids: CASRGLNTGELFF. The chain carries TRBV2 and TRBJ2-2, with D possibly being TRBD2 (6 bases). Trimming took off 6 bases at V and 2 bases at J, with 7 bases between the two ends. Germline-derived CDR1 and CDR2 are SNHLY and FYNNEI. This CDR3 region has 13 residues.

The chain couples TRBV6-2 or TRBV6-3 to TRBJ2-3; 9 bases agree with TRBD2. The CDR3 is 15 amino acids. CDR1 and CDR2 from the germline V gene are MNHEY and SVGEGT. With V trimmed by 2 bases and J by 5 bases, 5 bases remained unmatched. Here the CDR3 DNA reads TGTGCCAGCAGTTACGTTAGACTAGCGGTAGATACGCAGTATTTT. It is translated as CASSYVRLAVDTQYF.

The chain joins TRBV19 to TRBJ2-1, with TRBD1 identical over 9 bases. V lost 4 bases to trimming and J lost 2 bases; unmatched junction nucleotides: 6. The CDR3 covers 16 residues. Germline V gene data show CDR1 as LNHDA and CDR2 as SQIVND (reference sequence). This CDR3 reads CASSKGQGKTYNEQFF. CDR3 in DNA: TGTGCCAGTAGTAAGGGACAGGGTAAGACCTACAATGAGCAGTTCTTC.

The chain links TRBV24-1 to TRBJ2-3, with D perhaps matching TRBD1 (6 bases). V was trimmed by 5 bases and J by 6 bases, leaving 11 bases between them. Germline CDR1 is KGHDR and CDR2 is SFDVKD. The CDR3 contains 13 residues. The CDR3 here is CATSGTGLDTQYF. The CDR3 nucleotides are TGTGCCACCAGTGGTACAGGGTTGGATACGCAGTATTTT.

The CDR3 sequence is CASSLAGAPNNEQFF. The CDR3 coding sequence is TGTGCCAGCAGTTTGGCGGGAGCTCCTAACAATGAGCAGTTCTTC. V is TRBV28 and J is TRBJ2-1; 7 positions agree with TRBD2. Trimming took 3 bases from V and 5 from J; bases not matched to a gene: 7. The CDR3 is made up of 15 amino acids. CDR1 MDHEN and CDR2 SYDVKM come from the germline V gene.

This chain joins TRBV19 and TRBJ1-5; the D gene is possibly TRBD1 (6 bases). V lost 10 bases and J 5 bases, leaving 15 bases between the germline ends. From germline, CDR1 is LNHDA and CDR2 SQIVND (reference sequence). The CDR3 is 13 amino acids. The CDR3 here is CATNDRIYQPQHF. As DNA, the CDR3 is TGTGCCACCAACGACAGGATTTATCAGCCCCAGCATTTT. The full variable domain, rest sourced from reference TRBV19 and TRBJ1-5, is DGGITQSPKYLFRKEGQNVTLSCEQNLNHDAMYWYRQDPGQGLRLIYYSQIVNDFQKGDIAEGYSVSREKKESFPLTVTSAQKNPTAFYLCATNDRIYQPQHFGDGTRLSIL.

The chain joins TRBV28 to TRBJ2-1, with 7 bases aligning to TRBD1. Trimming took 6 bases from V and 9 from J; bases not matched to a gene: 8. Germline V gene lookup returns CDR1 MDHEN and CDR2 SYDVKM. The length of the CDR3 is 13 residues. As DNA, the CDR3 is TGTGCCAGCAGACAGACAGGGCTGGGTGAGCAGTTCTTC. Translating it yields CASRQTGLGEQFF.

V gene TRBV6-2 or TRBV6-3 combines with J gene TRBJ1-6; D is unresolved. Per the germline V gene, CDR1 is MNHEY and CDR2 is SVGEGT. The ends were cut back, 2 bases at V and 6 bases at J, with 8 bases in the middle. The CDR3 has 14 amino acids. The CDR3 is CASSYADFNSPLHF. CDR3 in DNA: TGTGCCAGCAGTTACGCGGATTTTAATTCACCCCTCCACTTT.